This TCR beta chain was found in a study of shared clonotypes between healthy human individuals. The study's findings and limits: Generally, naive subsets came out with larger estimated richness than memory subsets. Some naive CD4 clonotypes, about 5%, turned up in common across several donors.

Germline V lookup: CDR1 LNHNV, CDR2 YYDKDF (reference sequence). Unmatched junction bases numbered 3, after V lost 0 bases and J lost 1 base. CDR3 length equals 15 residues. The assay was run at deep level. Profiled with immunoSEQ multiplex PCR; TCRdb holds only in-frame clones, not every one. Here the sample spans 550,000 to 700,000 clones, around 78% being singletons. Points on this clone: The antigen is unknown.

Sequencing was done on a sample of memory CD4+ T cells sorted from blood. Subset noted: CD45RA-negative fraction. This rearrangement joins TRBV15 to TRBJ2-7; 7 bases are a match to TRBD1. The clonotype originates from a woman aged 25 to 39 in good health. This CDR3 reads CATSRDGTASYEQYF. In nucleotides, the CDR3 is TGTGCCACCAGCAGAGATGGGACAGCTTCCTACGAGCAGTACTTC.